The T cell receptor beta chain described here comes from a study of beta chain features in type 1 diabetes (dated by TCRdb to 2017 to 2018). Study-level background: Patients and healthy donors did not differ in mean age, gender distribution, total cell number or subset yield. A total of 107,917,701 sorted cells were examined across all samples, and the number of cells per subset was strongly correlated with RNA yield. In the study, recently diagnosed type 1 diabetes patients and matched healthy donors were compared on the TCRB repertoires of their sorted circulating CD4+ T cell subsets. Regulatory and stem cell-like memory subsets were isolated from only 8 patients and roughly 8 healthy donors, whereas naive and central memory subsets came from all 30 or so donors.

The High Capacity cDNA Reverse Transcription Kit was used to reverse transcribe all of the isolated RNA, meaning that expressed TCRB transcripts were what got sequenced. Deep immunoSEQ sequencing was performed on naive, central memory and regulatory T cell samples, with an average of roughly 3.3 million total reads per sample. Sorted cells were lysed in RLT buffer, and RNA was extracted using DNase-treated RNeasy Micro or Mini kits according to cell number. To prevent cross-contamination, every cell subset was processed on its own, while patient and healthy donor samples were processed together. Using the immunoSEQ multiplex PCR, TCRB sequences were amplified from cDNA into 87-bp fragments spanning the CDR3 region. The amplicons were sequenced using the Illumina HiSeq platform. Regarding the original processing steps: Synthetic template baselines were used to correct PCR bias computationally, reads within Hamming distance 2 were collapsed, and singletons that could not be merged were discarded. By aligning reads against IMGT, V, D and J genes, CDR3 length, and insertions or deletions at six rearrangement sites were assigned. Within each subset, clonotype counts were normalized to sorted cell number, and only after that were true diversity and Gini coefficients computed with the tcR R package. The overlap coefficient, calculated on TCRB nucleotide sequences, was used to measure repertoire sharing. The source is immuneACCESS, and TCRdb retained only in-frame sequences with V and J called. Part of the clones is not carried over; for the studies checked, unresolved V genes explain less than half of this, and the remainder is unexplained. Clone size and the V and J calls come from that table; the DNA yielded D and trimming. The sample records approximately 150,000 clones, approximately 9% of which are singletons. The ten largest account for 2.3% of the sample.

What the work shows at the level of the full study, not this receptor alone: Because cDNA rather than genomic DNA was sequenced, highly expressing activated cells could have been over-represented, although no difference in activation and CD3 levels was found between groups. Fewer insertions and more nucleotide deletions at VDJ recombination sites were observed in patients with type 1 diabetes, implying thymic rearrangement abnormalities. The naive, central memory and regulatory TCRB repertoires appeared to resemble one another more closely among patients than among healthy donors. Shorter templates might have been favored by PCR, but patient and control samples were amplified and corrected together, so both groups would have been affected equally by any skew. Because small numbers of individuals were included in the HLA sub-analyses, any influence of HLA type on TCRB rearrangement was left unresolved. Type 1 diabetes patients showed a moderate but significant shortening of TCRB CDR3 length in all four CD4+ subsets.

From its cysteine to its phenylalanine, the CDR3 spans 16 amino acids. Only the CDR3 DNA is retained, 48 bases long and in frame from the first base. Clipping removes 1 base from V and 8 bases from J, with 8 as the unmatched junction base count. CDR1 and CDR2 are drawn from the germline V gene: LGHNA, YNFKEQ. Only a few counts were recorded for this clone. Which antigen it targets is not known. Per-base qualities were not stored, and no clone one base away is much larger. A single peripheral blood draw of around 0.11 L on average was collected from each donor into heparinised tubes. A BD FACSAria II was used to sort naive, central memory, regulatory and stem cell-like memory CD4+ T cells with a panel that included CD45RO, CCR7, CD25, CD127, CD95 and CD27. All sorted populations exceeded 95% purity. PBMCs were isolated immediately by Lymphoprep density gradient centrifugation and stained directly without culture. So that batch effects would be minimized, each experiment stained and sorted samples in pairs, pairing one healthy donor with one patient.

The sequence came from a woman aged 18-35 years in good health. Source material: central memory CD4+ T cells from blood. The rearranged segments are TRBV4-2 and TRBJ2-7, with 13 bases in between that match TRBD2. The CDR3 is CASSQGPQTSGGQQYF. The nucleotide sequence reads as follows: TGTGCCAGCAGCCAAGGGCCCCAGACTAGCGGGGGGCAGCAGTACTTC.